These T cell receptor beta chains were read from a single sample in a study of early T cells in non-severe SARS-CoV-2 infection. TCRdb re-derived calls from the 5' RACE reads in MiXCR, one entry per CDR3 protein. Among 55,000 to 70,000 distinct CDR3 sequences listed, about 5.6% were seen once. Sequences were obtained from whole blood. The receptors stem from an adult who was a healthcare worker with PCR-confirmed SARS-CoV-2 infection or an uninfected control (not recorded which). The CDR3 runs from the conserved cysteine through the conserved F or W. D genes are given only for firm matches. For some rows the clone size is stated as once, few or many, or as a class when expanded; others skip it.

length: 13; V: TRBV11-2; J: TRBJ1-1; D: NA; size: many; DNA: TGTGCCAGCAGCCTCCGTCCGGGGGGAGAAGCTTTCTTT; CDR3: CASSLRPGGEAFF
length: 15; V: TRBV20-1; J: TRBJ2-5; D: TRBD2; size: few; DNA: TGCAGCCCCGGTAGACTAGCGGGAAGACAAGAGACCCAGTACTTC; CDR3: CSPGRLAGRQETQYF
length: 14; V: TRBV11-2; J: TRBJ2-2; D: NA; size: few; DNA: TGTGCCAGCAGCTTAGAACCTAACACCGGGGAGCTGTTTTTT; CDR3: CASSLEPNTGELFF
length: 15; V: TRBV11-3; J: TRBJ2-5; D: TRBD1; size: few; DNA: TGTGCCAGCAGCCCGAGGACAGGGGGCCAAGAGACCCAGTACTTC; CDR3: CASSPRTGGQETQYF
length: 15; V: TRBV7-8; J: TRBJ2-4; D: TRBD2; size: many; DNA: TGTGCCAGCAGCTTAGTGGGGGGGTTGAAAAACATTCAGTACTTC; CDR3: CASSLVGGLKNIQYF
length: 13; V: TRBV29-1; J: TRBJ1-2; D: TRBD1; size: many; DNA: TGCAGCGTTGAAAGACAGGGGAATCAAGGCTACACCTTC; CDR3: CSVERQGNQGYTF
length: 14; V: TRBV7-2; J: TRBJ1-1; D: NA; size: NA; DNA: TGTGCCAGCAGCCCTCAGGGGCTGAACACTGAAGCTTTCTTT; CDR3: CASSPQGLNTEAFF
length: 13; V: TRBV20-1; J: TRBJ1-1; D: NA; size: few; DNA: TGCAGTGCTAGAGTCCGATCGAACACTGAAGCTTTCTTT; CDR3: CSARVRSNTEAFF
length: 15; V: TRBV7-9; J: TRBJ2-3; D: NA; size: many; DNA: TGTGCCAGCAGCTTAGTAGGGGAAAGAACAGATACGCAGTATTTT; CDR3: CASSLVGERTDTQYF
length: 16; V: TRBV6-2/TRBV6-3; J: TRBJ2-2; D: NA; size: NA; DNA: TGTGCCAGCAGTTACGGTAGGAGCGTGGCCACCGGGGAGCTGTTTTTT; CDR3: CASSYGRSVATGELFF
length: 14; V: TRBV10-3; J: TRBJ1-2; D: TRBD1; size: few; DNA: TGTGCCATCAGGACATCCAGGGGGGCCCGTGGCTACACCTTC; CDR3: CAIRTSRGARGYTF
length: 14; V: TRBV5-1; J: TRBJ2-1; D: TRBD1; size: many; DNA: TGCGCCAGCAGCCCGGGACAGGGCCTCGATGGGCAGTTCTTC; CDR3: CASSPGQGLDGQFF
length: 16; V: TRBV6-1; J: TRBJ1-6; D: NA; size: few; DNA: TGTGCCAGCACCCTGACGGAGAGCTCCTATAATTCACCCCTCCACTTT; CDR3: CASTLTESSYNSPLHF
length: 12; V: TRBV4-1; J: TRBJ2-1; D: NA; size: few; DNA: TGCGCCAGCAGCCCGGTGTGGGATGAGCAGTTCTTC; CDR3: CASSPVWDEQFF
length: 15; V: TRBV7-2; J: TRBJ2-1; D: TRBD1; size: few; DNA: TGTGCCAGCAGCTCCAGAGGGACAGGGTACAATGAGCAGTTCTTC; CDR3: CASSSRGTGYNEQFF
length: 13; V: TRBV11-1; J: TRBJ1-2; D: NA; size: many; DNA: TGTGCCAGCAGCCCAGACGACAAGATTGGCTACACCTTC; CDR3: CASSPDDKIGYTF
length: 16; V: TRBV7-9; J: TRBJ2-1; D: TRBD2; size: NA; DNA: TGTGCCAGCAGCTCGACTAGCGGGGGGGCCCTCAATGAGCAGTTCTTC; CDR3: CASSSTSGGALNEQFF
length: 14; V: TRBV3-1; J: TRBJ1-1; D: NA; size: few; DNA: TGTGCCAGCAGCCCCCTCGGGGGCGCCAGGATGGCTTTCTTT; CDR3: CASSPLGGARMAFF
length: 13; V: TRBV11-2; J: TRBJ2-7; D: TRBD2; size: few; DNA: TGTGCCAGCAGCTTCGAAAAAGCGGGAGGCCAACACTTC; CDR3: CASSFEKAGGQHF
length: 13; V: TRBV30; J: TRBJ1-1; D: NA; size: few; DNA: TGTGCCTGGGAGGGACTCGTGAACACTGAAGCTTTCTTT; CDR3: CAWEGLVNTEAFF
length: 18; V: TRBV3-1; J: TRBJ1-6; D: NA; size: few; DNA: TGTGCCAGCAGCCAAGAAGAGGGAACAGGGACCTATAATTCACCCCTCCACTTT; CDR3: CASSQEEGTGTYNSPLHF
length: 14; V: TRBV7-2; J: TRBJ2-3; D: TRBD2; size: many; DNA: TGTGCCAGCAGCTCTAGCGGGGGGGCAGATACGCAGTATTTT; CDR3: CASSSSGGADTQYF
length: 11; V: TRBV20-1; J: TRBJ2-7; D: NA; size: NA; DNA: TGCAGTGCTAGAATAGAATACGAGCAGTACTTC; CDR3: CSARIEYEQYF
length: 16; V: TRBV6-1; J: TRBJ1-5; D: NA; size: many; DNA: TGTGCCAGCAGTGGGCGGGCCGCGCGAAGATCCCAGCCCCAGCATTTT; CDR3: CASSGRAARRSQPQHF
length: 11; V: TRBV6-2/TRBV6-3; J: TRBJ2-7; D: NA; size: medium-sized; DNA: TGTGCCAGCAGACTAGGACAGGAGCAGTACTTC; CDR3: CASRLGQEQYF
length: 16; V: TRBV7-2; J: TRBJ1-4; D: NA; size: few; DNA: TGTGCCAGCAGCCCTCCCGGCGGCGCAACTAATGAAAAACTGTTTTTT; CDR3: CASSPPGGATNEKLFF
length: 10; V: TRBV29-1; J: TRBJ2-5; D: NA; size: few; DNA: TGCAGCGTTCTTTCGGAGACCCAGTACTTC; CDR3: CSVLSETQYF
length: 18; V: TRBV6-1; J: TRBJ2-7; D: TRBD1; size: few; DNA: TGTGCCAGCAGTGAACCCCTAGGGACAGGGAGGGCAACCTACGAGCAGTACTTC; CDR3: CASSEPLGTGRATYEQYF
length: 14; V: TRBV2; J: TRBJ2-1; D: TRBD2; size: many; DNA: TGTGCCAGCAGTGGACTAGCGGTTACCAATGAGCAGTTCTTC; CDR3: CASSGLAVTNEQFF
length: 16; V: TRBV12-3/TRBV12-4; J: TRBJ2-1; D: NA; size: NA; DNA: TGTGCCAGCAGTTCAGGGGGGGACTTTCAATACAATGAGCAGTTCTTC; CDR3: CASSSGGDFQYNEQFF
length: 15; V: TRBV5-5; J: TRBJ1-1; D: NA; size: few; DNA: TGTGCCAGCAGCTTGTATTCAGGCTCGAACACTGAAGCTTTCTTT; CDR3: CASSLYSGSNTEAFF
length: 16; V: TRBV13; J: TRBJ2-3; D: TRBD1; size: NA; DNA: TGTGCCAGCAGCTTTAGACAGGGGAACCCCACAGATACGCAGTATTTT; CDR3: CASSFRQGNPTDTQYF
length: 15; V: TRBV4-2; J: TRBJ2-7; D: NA; size: many; DNA: TGTGCCAGCAGCCAAGGGCCAGGCAGCTCCTACGAGCAGTACTTC; CDR3: CASSQGPGSSYEQYF
length: 14; V: TRBV28; J: TRBJ1-1; D: NA; size: many; DNA: TGTGCCAGCAGTTTTCCTTTTAGGAACACTGAAGCTTTCTTT; CDR3: CASSFPFRNTEAFF
length: 16; V: TRBV12-3/TRBV12-4; J: TRBJ2-2; D: TRBD2; size: few; DNA: TGTGCCAGCGGAACTAGCGGGAGGGTGGACACCGGGGAGCTGTTTTTT; CDR3: CASGTSGRVDTGELFF